The T cell receptor beta chain described here comes from a study of glioma-infiltrating T cells after dendritic cell vaccination. Assay used: immunoSEQ multiplex PCR; TCRdb lists only in-frame clones, some missing. Counted here are roughly 88,000 clones, about 81% occurring once; the ten biggest clones make up over 2%. The time point here: after dendritic cell vaccination, including at tumor progression/relapse. The CDR3 covers 16 residues. Germline loops: CDR1 MNHEY, CDR2 SVGAGI. V dropped 0 bases and J dropped 10; count of bases not matched to a gene: 12. Sequenced material: blood, taken after dendritic cell vaccination. This chain joins TRBV6-5 and TRBJ1-1; 9 bases match TRBD1. This sequence originates from a human donor with glioblastoma. This CDR3 is CASSYSGQGPRVGAFF. CDR3 bases: TGTGCCAGCAGTTACTCCGGACAGGGGCCCCGGGTGGGAGCTTTCTTT.